The sequence of this TCR beta chain was determined in a study of T-cell reconstitution after alpha-beta-depleted transplantation in children. CDR1 and CDR2 (germline): SGHKS, YYEKEE (reference sequence). The CDR3 has 14 residues. The V end was cut by 1 base, the J end by 6 bases, with 14 bases between. Unique molecular identifiers were built into the TCRbeta library. Each CDR3 protein gets one entry after TCRdb re-called the PCR reads with MiXCR. In the table there are roughly 590,000 distinct CDR3 sequences, approximately 16% of which are singletons. This clonotype was recorded at least ten times. Sequences were derived from PBMCs from the stem cell graft donor, sampled from the stem cell graft. The genes are TRBV5-5 and TRBJ2-7; a weak D match, TRBD1 (5 bases). The TCR was taken from a human donor who donated a stem cell graft to a child with acute myeloid leukemia. The CDR3 loop reads CASSLLSGSGEQYF. Here the CDR3 DNA reads TGTGCCAGCAGCTTGCTTTCAGGGTCTGGCGAGCAGTACTTC.